Listed below are T cell receptor beta chains from one sample, sequenced in a study of shared clonotypes between healthy human individuals. Profiled with immunoSEQ multiplex PCR; TCRdb holds only in-frame clones, not every one. The sample includes around 1.6 million clones, nearly 99% seen only once; the top ten take about 0.45%. The specimen was naive CD4+ T cells sorted from blood. All receptors come from a man younger than 45 in good health. Each CDR3 is given without its conserved first and last residue. The D gene is left open where the match is weak.

j_gene,v_gene,d_gene,CDR3aa
TRBJ2-2,TRBV27,TRBD2,ASSSSGLAVTGELF
TRBJ2-1,TRBV10-3,TRBD2,AITREGRRNEQF
TRBJ2-1,TRBV29-1,-,SVVPEQF
TRBJ2-6,TRBV4-1,-,ASSQDEEQPFSGANVLT
TRBJ2-7,TRBV7-2,-,ASSLVLAGEQY
TRBJ2-7,TRBV6-4,-,ASSEELGYEQY
TRBJ1-2,TRBV20-1,-,SADRYGYT
TRBJ2-2,TRBV7-9,-,ASSLALNTGELF
TRBJ1-1,TRBV6-6,-,ASSYGGNTEAF
TRBJ2-3,TRBV28,TRBD2,ASSGGTSRSTDTQY
TRBJ2-5,TRBV30,-,AWSRGTETQY
TRBJ2-3,TRBV9,TRBD2,ASSATSGDTQY
TRBJ1-1,TRBV7-9,-,ASTTRENTEAF
TRBJ1-2,TRBV6-5,TRBD1,ASSRDSQNYGYT
TRBJ2-7,TRBV21-1,-,ASSKWGRLYEQY
TRBJ1-5,TRBV28,TRBD1,ASSRRSFRDRYNQPQH
TRBJ2-2,TRBV15,-,ATSRDLYGELF
TRBJ2-5,TRBV5-6,TRBD2,ASSLAGGTSGARYETQY
TRBJ1-1,TRBV28,-,ASSGRGTEAF
TRBJ2-2,TRBV11-3,TRBD2,ASSSSGIGTGELF
TRBJ2-1,TRBV7-3,TRBD2,ASSLTSGRYNEQF
TRBJ2-1,TRBV27,TRBD2,ASLTTTSDNEQF
TRBJ2-4,TRBV4-3,-,ASSQTSSARQY
TRBJ2-7,TRBV6-5,-,ASSYYSGPTYEQY
TRBJ2-3,TRBV7-9,-,ASSFGGTSTDTQY
TRBJ1-1,TRBV18,-,ASSYGGPFTEAF
TRBJ2-3,TRBV19,-,ASSSGYTDTQY
TRBJ1-2,TRBV6-5,TRBD1,ASSYTRGRGYT
TRBJ2-1,TRBV11-2,-,ASSTDLERNRF
TRBJ2-7,TRBV5-1,TRBD2,ASSLTTSGITYEQY
TRBJ1-2,TRBV28,-,ASSLLAGVGYT
TRBJ2-3,TRBV18,-,ASSHVRRAKQGITDTQY
TRBJ2-7,TRBV20-1,-,SALGGYEQY
TRBJ1-1,TRBV5-1,-,ASSWATGNTEAF
TRBJ2-1,TRBV2,-,ASRRLSYNEQF
TRBJ2-3,TRBV14,-,ASSHRGSDTQY
TRBJ2-3,TRBV7-9,-,ASSLDPIMSTDTQY
TRBJ1-5,TRBV2,-,ASRPTEVSNQPQH
TRBJ1-3,TRBV4-3,TRBD1,ASSRRTGEPGNTIY
TRBJ2-5,TRBV7-2,TRBD2,ASSHAGAAETQY
TRBJ2-1,TRBV4-1,TRBD2,ASSQELAVYNEQF
TRBJ2-7,TRBV29-1,-,SAVGVYEQY
TRBJ2-2,TRBV18,TRBD2,ASSPSDRFGAGGELF
TRBJ2-6,TRBV6-5,-,ASGGANVLT
TRBJ2-7,TRBV2,TRBD2,ASSEEELAGTAQY
TRBJ2-7,TRBV5-4,-,ASSKEPSYEQY
TRBJ2-4,TRBV29-1,-,SVGGRGAKNIQY
TRBJ2-5,TRBV25-1,-,ASSASSSRSWETQY
TRBJ1-5,TRBV27,-,ASSFLAKNQPQH
TRBJ2-1,TRBV6-6,-,ASSYEGDTQF
TRBJ1-1,TRBV5-1,-,ASSLDPRGVGTEAF
TRBJ2-7,TRBV10-3,TRBD1,AISLGQAGYEQY
TRBJ1-4,TRBV5-1,TRBD1,ASRRTGTGAEKLF
TRBJ1-4,TRBV28,TRBD1,ASITGGSNEKLF